This paragraph reports one T cell receptor (beta chain). No antigen is known for it. Nothing much larger sits one base from this clone, and base qualities are not available. The sample was run on an Illumina NovaSeq 6000. TCRalpha and TCRbeta cDNA libraries were constructed by 5'RACE with constant-segment primers, with sample barcodes and unique molecular identifiers being introduced. RNA was extracted from every sample with Trizol reagent. The libraries were amplified in two PCR steps, and the second step added a second sample barcode and Illumina TruSeq adapters. The libraries were sequenced on an Illumina NovaSeq using 2 x 150 bp paired-end reads. The authors' analysis ran thus. Reads were demultiplexed and collapsed into UMI-guided consensus sequences with migec v1.2.7. Using mixcr v2.1.11, UMI consensuses were aligned to TRA and TRB V and J templates and then assembled into clonotypes. Expanded or contracted clonotypes were those called significant by both edgeR and NoisET, with noise models trained on biological replicates. For edgeR calls, a false discovery rate-adjusted p below 0.01 and a log2 fold-change threshold of 1 were applied. As an exploratory analysis of dynamics, max-normalized trajectories of the 1000 most abundant clonotypes were examined with PCA combined with hierarchical clustering. Separately sequenced CD4+ and CD8+ repertoires were used to assign the CD4 or CD8 phenotype of responding clones. The public reads were run again by TCRdb, first through fastp at Q25 and then through MiXCR, and only productive beta chains were kept. Rows are combined by CDR3 protein, so each entry shows the most common genes and DNA. The V and J calls come from TCRdb's annotation, not from the publication. Present in this sample are 350,000 to 500,000 distinct CDR3 sequences, roughly 18% of which were seen just once. Under 25% of the sample goes to the ten largest clones.

V loses 10 bases, J loses 0 bases, and the germline ends lie 13 bases apart. As encoded in the germline V gene, CDR1 is ENHRY while CDR2 is SYGVKD. From the cysteine through the phenylalanine, the CDR3 covers 14 amino acids. Only the CDR3 portion is preserved as DNA: 42 bases, with reading frame beginning at the first base. PBMCs were isolated by Ficoll-Paque density gradient centrifugation. The data are from a study of T-cell memory formation after mild COVID-19 (dated by TCRdb to the early 2020s). Describing the broader study: Most TCR sequence clusters were specific to one of the two donors. Two young, previously healthy adult volunteers, one female and one male, were included in the cohort. In a couple of donors, T-cell clones that expanded and contracted after mild COVID-19 were followed by sequencing TCRalpha and TCRbeta repertoires longitudinally.

General findings and caveats noted by the study authors: Some responding clones were detected in pre-infection memory, suggesting pre-existing cross-reactive memory T cells joined the SARS-CoV-2 response. Only a couple of mild cases were covered in the study, and larger cohorts including severe cases with pre-infection samples were considered necessary. The second-wave clones that peaked on day 37 were not confirmed to be SARS-CoV-2 specific. From day 15 to 85, contracting clones showed balanced CD4/CD8 phenotypes, whereas a second wave of clones that expanded from day 15 to 37 leaned towards CD4+. Contracting CD4+ clones appeared mostly in the CM and EM memory subsets, whereas CD8+ clones were enriched in EMRA.

The receptor was derived from a man between 18 and 29 years old who had mild COVID-19 (a few samples of this study predate the infection). The sample titles of this study are shuffled in the database, so cell type and time point are left out; the donor was told from shared clones. Sequencing was done on a sample of PBMCs or a T cell subset sorted from them (not recorded which). The chain was built from TRBV10-3 and TRBJ1-5, with the D segment identity uncertain. The DNA sequence is TGTGCCAGCGAGGAGGGATATAGCAATCAGCCCCAGCATTTT. It codes for CASEEGYSNQPQHF.